This TCR beta chain came from a study of T-cell memory formation after mild COVID-19. Overall study context: TCR clusters showed largely donor specificity.

The germline V gene encodes CDR1 MDHEN and CDR2 SYDVKM. V was trimmed by 4 bases and J by 0 bases, leaving 13 bases between them. This CDR3 is 15 amino acids long. cDNA libraries for TCR alpha and TCR beta, carrying sample barcodes and UMIs, came from 5'RACE with constant-segment primers. Via MiXCR, TCRdb re-called the 5' RACE reads, giving one row per CDR3 protein. Of some 320,000 distinct CDR3 sequences listed, around an eighth are singletons. The sample comprised PBMCs or a T cell subset sorted from them (not recorded which). The source of this sequence is a man younger than 35 who had mild COVID-19 (a few samples of this study predate the infection). Cell type and time point are not known. The chain carries TRBV28 and TRBJ2-7; possibly TRBD1 for D (6 bases). The CDR3 is CASSSAGVASYEQYV. CDR3 in DNA: TGTGCCAGCAGTTCTGCAGGGGTCGCCTCCTACGAGCAGTACGTC.